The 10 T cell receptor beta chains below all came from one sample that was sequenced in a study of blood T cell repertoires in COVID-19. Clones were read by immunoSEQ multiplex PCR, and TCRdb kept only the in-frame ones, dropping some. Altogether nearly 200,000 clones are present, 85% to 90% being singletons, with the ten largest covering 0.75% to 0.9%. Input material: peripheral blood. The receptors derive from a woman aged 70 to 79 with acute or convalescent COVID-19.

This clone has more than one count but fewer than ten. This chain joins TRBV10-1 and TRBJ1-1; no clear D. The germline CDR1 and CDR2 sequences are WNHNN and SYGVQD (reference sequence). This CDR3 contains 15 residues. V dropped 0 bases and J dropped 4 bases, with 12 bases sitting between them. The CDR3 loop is CASSESGGPRTEAFF. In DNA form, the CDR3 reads TGCGCCAGCAGTGAGTCTGGAGGGCCGCGCACTGAAGCTTTCTTT.

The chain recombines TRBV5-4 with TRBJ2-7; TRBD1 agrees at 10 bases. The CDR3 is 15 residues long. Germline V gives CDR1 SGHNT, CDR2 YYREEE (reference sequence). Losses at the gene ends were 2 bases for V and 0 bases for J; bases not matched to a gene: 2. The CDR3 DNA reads TGTGCCAGCAGCTTAGGGACAGGGGCCTCCTACGAGCAGTACTTC. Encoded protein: CASSLGTGASYEQYF.

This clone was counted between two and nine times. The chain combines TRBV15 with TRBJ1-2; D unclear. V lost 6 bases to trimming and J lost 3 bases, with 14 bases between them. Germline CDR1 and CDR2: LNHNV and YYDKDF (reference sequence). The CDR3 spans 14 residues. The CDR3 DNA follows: TGTGCCACCAGGGGAGGTGGCAATGACTATGGCTACACCTTC. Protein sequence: CATRGGGNDYGYTF.

The CDR3 region is CASGTGTDTQYF. DNA for the CDR3: TGTGCCAGCGGGACAGGGACAGATACGCAGTATTTT. The genes are TRBV6-5 and TRBJ2-3, with 9 bases identical to TRBD1. The germline V gene encodes CDR1 MNHEY and CDR2 SVGAGI. The CDR3 runs to 12 residues. V was pared by 8 bases and J by 3 bases, with 0 bases of the junction left unmatched.

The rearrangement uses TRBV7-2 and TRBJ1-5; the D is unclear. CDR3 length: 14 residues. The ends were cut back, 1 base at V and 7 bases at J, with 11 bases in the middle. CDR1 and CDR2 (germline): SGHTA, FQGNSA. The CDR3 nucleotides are TGTGCCAGCAGCTTAGGTTCCGGAGGGCAGCCCCAGCATTTT. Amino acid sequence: CASSLGSGGQPQHF.

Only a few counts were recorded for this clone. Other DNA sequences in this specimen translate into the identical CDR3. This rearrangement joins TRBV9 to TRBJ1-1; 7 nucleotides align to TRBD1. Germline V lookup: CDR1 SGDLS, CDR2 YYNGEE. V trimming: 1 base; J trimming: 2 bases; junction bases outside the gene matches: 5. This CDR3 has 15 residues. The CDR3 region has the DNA TGTGCCAGCAGCGTACGGGCAGGGGGAAACACTGAAGCTTTCTTT. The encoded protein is CASSVRAGGNTEAFF.

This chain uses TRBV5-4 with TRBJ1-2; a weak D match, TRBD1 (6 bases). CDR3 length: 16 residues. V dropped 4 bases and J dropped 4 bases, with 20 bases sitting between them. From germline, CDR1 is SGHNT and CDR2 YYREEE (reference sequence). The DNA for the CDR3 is TGTGCCAGCAGCCCCCCCCAGGGGCTGGGGATCTATGGCTACACCTTC. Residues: CASSPPQGLGIYGYTF. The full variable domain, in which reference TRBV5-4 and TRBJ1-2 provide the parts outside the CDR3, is ETGVTQSPTHLIKTRGQQVTLRCSSQSGHNTVSWYQQALGQGPQFIFQYYREEENGRGNFPPRFSGLQFPNYSSELNVNALELDDSALYLCASSPPQGLGIYGYTFGSGTRLTVV.

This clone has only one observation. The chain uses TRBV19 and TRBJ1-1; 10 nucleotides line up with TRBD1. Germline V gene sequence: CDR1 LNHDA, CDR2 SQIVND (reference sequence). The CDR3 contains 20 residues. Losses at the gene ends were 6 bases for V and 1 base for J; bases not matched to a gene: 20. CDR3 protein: CASRSPPGQGSRAPNTEAFF. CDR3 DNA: TGTGCCAGTAGGTCTCCTCCGGGACAGGGGTCGCGGGCCCCGAACACTGAAGCTTTCTTT. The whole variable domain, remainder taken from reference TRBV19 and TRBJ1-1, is DGGITQSPKYLFRKEGQNVTLSCEQNLNHDAMYWYRQDPGQGLRLIYYSQIVNDFQKGDIAEGYSVSREKKESFPLTVTSAQKNPTAFYLCASRSPPGQGSRAPNTEAFFGQGTRLTVV.

The CDR3 sequence is CASSLGLMRSYGYTF. The CDR3 DNA reads as TGTGCCAGCAGCTTGGGGCTCATGAGGTCCTATGGCTACACCTTC. The V call is TRBV5-4, the J call TRBJ1-2; D not resolved. The length of the CDR3 is 15 residues. Germline V CDR1 and CDR2: SGHNT, YYREEE (reference sequence). Trimming left V 0 bases short and J 4 bases short, with 13 bases between.

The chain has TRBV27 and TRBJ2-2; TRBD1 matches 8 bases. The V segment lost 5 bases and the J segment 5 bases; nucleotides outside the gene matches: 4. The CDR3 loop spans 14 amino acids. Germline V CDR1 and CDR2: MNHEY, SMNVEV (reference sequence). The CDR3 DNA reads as TGTGCCAGCAGTCGCCAGGGGGCAACCGGGGAGCTGTTTTTT. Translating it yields CASSRQGATGELFF.